This TCR beta chain was sequenced in a study of CXCR4 blockade with PD-1 therapy in pancreatic cancer. Study findings and constraints: Without paired alpha-beta data, shared specificity of dominant clones is unconfirmed. More frequent amino acid clones had more nucleotide rearrangements, suggesting convergent selection.

Some clones are missing from TCRdb's copy, which holds only in-frame ones; the method was immunoSEQ multiplex PCR. Of about 17,000 clones in the sample, over 60% were seen once. There are 13 residues in the CDR3. The V segment lost 4 bases and the J segment 3 bases; nucleotides outside the gene matches: 2. Germline CDR1 is SQVTM and CDR2 is ANQGSEA. With regard to this clone: The antigen is not known.

Patients who provided the archived tumor blocks had not received neoadjuvant therapy before surgery. The chain uses TRBV29-1 and TRBJ1-5; 8 nucleotides align to TRBD1. The TCR sequence derives from a human donor with pancreatic ductal adenocarcinoma. Sequencing used tumor tissue. CDR3 sequence reads: CSVGTGSNQPQHF. Written as DNA, the CDR3 is TGCAGCGTTGGGACAGGGTCCAATCAGCCCCAGCATTTT. The whole variable domain, filled in from reference TRBV29-1 and TRBJ1-5, reads SAVISQKPSRDICQRGTSLTIQCQVDSQVTMMFWYRQQPGQSLTLIATANQGSEATYESGFVIDKFPISRPNLTFSTLTVSNMSPEDSSIYLCSVGTGSNQPQHFGDGTRLSIL.